This TCR beta chain is from a study of cytomegalovirus exposure and HLA in healthy donors. Across the whole study: Later analysis reported that the 120 validation repertoires shared the platform of the roughly 700 first-cohort repertoires. Notes on the study in general: The study listed some 160 cytomegalovirus-associated TCR beta chains.

The table lists this clone with a count of one. No antigen is known for it. The repertoire was sequenced with immunoSEQ multiplex PCR; TCRdb's copy has only in-frame clones and lacks some. The sample records 200,000 or so clones, approximately 88% being singletons. The specimen was PBMCs. This sequence originates from a man younger than 30 in good health and CMV-seropositive.

The CDR3 sequence: CASSSHRVTSYEQYF. The CDR3 nucleotides are TGTGCCAGCAGTTCCCACAGGGTAACATCCTACGAGCAGTACTTC. V is TRBV28 and J is TRBJ2-7, with D maybe TRBD1 (6 bases). CDR3 length: 15 residues. Germline values: CDR1 MDHEN, CDR2 SYDVKM. Trimming shortened V by 4 bases and J by 1 base, and 14 bases separated the two germline ends.